This entry is about one TCR beta chain. Its antigen is not identified. TCRdb re-called the RACE reads with MiXCR, one entry per CDR3 protein. The profile covers over 150,000 distinct CDR3 sequences, with 25% to 35% appearing a single time and about 2% taken by the ten largest. The germline V gene encodes CDR1 LNHNV and CDR2 YYDKDF (reference sequence). CDR3 length: 15 residues. With 1 base removed from V and 2 bases from J, the gap between germline ends came to 12 bases. This sample is drawn from a study of human T cells and chemical hapten exposure. The study's findings and limits: Expanded TCRs grouped into significantly more large CDR3 similarity clusters than controls produced.

As to time point: patch test 3, about 24 weeks after DPC sensitization. Treatment: therapeutic diphenylcyclopropenone sensitization with weekly scalp DPC. This receptor was taken from a woman under 30 with alopecia areata. Some clones in this sample may be carry-over from other donors' samples. Here the sequenced sample was whole blood, taken in connection with sensitization to the hapten diphenylcyclopropenone (DPC). This chain joins TRBV15 and TRBJ2-7, with D unresolved. The CDR3 region is CATSRAAGRTYEQYF. Here the CDR3 DNA reads TGTGCCACCAGCAGAGCAGCAGGACGGACCTACGAGCAGTACTTC.